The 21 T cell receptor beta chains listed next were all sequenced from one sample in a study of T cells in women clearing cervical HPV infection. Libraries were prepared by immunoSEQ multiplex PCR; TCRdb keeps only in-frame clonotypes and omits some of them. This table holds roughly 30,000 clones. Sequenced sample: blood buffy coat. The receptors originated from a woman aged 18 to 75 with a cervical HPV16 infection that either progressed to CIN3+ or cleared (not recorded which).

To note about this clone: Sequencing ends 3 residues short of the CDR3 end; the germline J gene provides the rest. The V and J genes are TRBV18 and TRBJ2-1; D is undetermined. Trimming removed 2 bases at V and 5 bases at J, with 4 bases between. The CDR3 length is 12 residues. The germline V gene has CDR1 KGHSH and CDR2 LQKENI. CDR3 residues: CASSPRHNEQFF. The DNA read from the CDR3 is TGTGCCAGCTCACCAAGGCACAATGAG. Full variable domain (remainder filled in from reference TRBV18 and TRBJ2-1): NAGVMQNPRHLVRRRGQEARLRCSPMKGHSHVYWYRQLPEEGLKFMVYLQKENIIDESGMPKERFSAEFPKEGPSILRIQQVVRGDSAAYFCASSPRHNEQFFGPGTRLTVL.

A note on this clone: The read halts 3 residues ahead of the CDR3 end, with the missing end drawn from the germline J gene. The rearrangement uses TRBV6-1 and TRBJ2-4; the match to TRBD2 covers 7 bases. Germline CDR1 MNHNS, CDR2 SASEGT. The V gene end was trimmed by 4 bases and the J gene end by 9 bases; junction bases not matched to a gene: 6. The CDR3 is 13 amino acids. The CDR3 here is CASSGTSDPIQYF. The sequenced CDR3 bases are TGTGCCAGCAGTGGGACTAGTGACCCCATT.

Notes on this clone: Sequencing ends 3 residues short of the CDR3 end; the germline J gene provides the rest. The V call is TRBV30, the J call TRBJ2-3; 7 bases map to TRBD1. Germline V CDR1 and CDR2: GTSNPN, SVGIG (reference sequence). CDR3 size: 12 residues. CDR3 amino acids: CAWSGQGETQYF. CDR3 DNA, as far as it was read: TGTGCCTGGAGTGGGCAGGGGGAGACG.

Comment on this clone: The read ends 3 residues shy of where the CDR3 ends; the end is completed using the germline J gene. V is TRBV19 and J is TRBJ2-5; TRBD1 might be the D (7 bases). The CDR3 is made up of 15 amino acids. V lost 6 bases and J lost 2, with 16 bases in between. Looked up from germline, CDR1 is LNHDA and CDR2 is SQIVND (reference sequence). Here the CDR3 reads CASRTRGTAQETQYF. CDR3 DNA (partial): TGTGCCAGTAGAACCCGCGGGACAGCACAAGAGACC.

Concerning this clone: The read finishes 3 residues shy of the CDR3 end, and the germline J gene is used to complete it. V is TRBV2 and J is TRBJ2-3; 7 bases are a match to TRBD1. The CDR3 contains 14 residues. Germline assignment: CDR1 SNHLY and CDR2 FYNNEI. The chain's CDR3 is CASSEGTGYAPQYF. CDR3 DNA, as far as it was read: TGTGCCAGCAGTGAAGGGACAGGCTACGCGCCG.

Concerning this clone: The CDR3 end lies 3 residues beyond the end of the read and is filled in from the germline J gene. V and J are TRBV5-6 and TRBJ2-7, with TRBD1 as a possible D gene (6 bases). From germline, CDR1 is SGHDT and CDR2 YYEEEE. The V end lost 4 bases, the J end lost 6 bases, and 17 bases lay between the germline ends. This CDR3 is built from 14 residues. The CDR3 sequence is CASSEGTGLGEQYF. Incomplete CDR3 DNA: TGTGCCAGCAGCGAGGGAACAGGGCTCGGCGAG.

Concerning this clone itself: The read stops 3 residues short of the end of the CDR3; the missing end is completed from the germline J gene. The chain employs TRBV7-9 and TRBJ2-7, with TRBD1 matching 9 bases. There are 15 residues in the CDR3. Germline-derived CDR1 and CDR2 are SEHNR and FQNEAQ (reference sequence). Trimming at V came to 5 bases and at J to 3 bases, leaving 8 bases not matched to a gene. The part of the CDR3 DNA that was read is TGTGCCAGCAGCGTCCGACAGGGGGTAATCTACGAG. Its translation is CASSVRQGVIYE. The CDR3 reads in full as CASSVRQGVIYEQYF.

CDR3 bases read: TGCAGTGCTCTCGGACTAGCGGGAGAAAATGAG. Translated, it gives CSALGLAGENE. In full, the CDR3 is CSALGLAGENEQFF. V usage is TRBV20-1 and J usage is TRBJ2-1, with TRBD2 matching over 13 bases. The DNA ends 3 residues before the CDR3 does, and the rest of the CDR3 is filled in from the germline J gene. The trim removed 5 bases at V and 7 bases at J, leaving 5 bases unmatched. The CDR3 is 14 residues long. CDR1 and CDR2 from the germline V gene are DFQATT and SNEGSKA (reference sequence).

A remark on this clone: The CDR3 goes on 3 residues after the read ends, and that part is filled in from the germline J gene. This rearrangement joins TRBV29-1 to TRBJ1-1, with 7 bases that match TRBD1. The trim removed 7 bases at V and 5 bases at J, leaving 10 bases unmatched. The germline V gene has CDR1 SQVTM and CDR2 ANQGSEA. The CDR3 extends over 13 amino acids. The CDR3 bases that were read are TGCAGCGGGTTGGAGACAGGGAGGACTGAA. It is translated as CSGLETGRTE. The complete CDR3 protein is CSGLETGRTEAFF.

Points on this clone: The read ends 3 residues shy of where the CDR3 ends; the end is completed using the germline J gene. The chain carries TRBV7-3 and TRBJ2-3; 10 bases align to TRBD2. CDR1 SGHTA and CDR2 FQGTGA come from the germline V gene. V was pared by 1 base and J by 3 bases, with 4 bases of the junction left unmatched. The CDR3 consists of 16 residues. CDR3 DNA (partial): TGTGCCAGCAGCTTAAATCCAGCGGGAGGGACAGATACG. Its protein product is CASSLNPAGGTDT. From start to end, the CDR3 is CASSLNPAGGTDTQYF.

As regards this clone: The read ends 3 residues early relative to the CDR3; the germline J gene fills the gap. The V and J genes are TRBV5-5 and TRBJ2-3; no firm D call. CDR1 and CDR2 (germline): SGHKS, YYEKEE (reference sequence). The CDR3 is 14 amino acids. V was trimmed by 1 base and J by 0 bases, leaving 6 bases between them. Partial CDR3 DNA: TGTGCCAGCAGCTTGACAGAGAGCACAGATACG. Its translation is CASSLTESTDT. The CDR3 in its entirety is CASSLTESTDTQYF. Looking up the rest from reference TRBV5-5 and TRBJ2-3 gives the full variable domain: DAGVTQSPTHLIKTRGQQVTLRCSPISGHKSVSWYQQVLGQGPQFIFQYYEKEERGRGNFPDRFSARQFPNYSSELNVNALLLGDSALYLCASSLTESTDTQYFGPGTRLTVL.

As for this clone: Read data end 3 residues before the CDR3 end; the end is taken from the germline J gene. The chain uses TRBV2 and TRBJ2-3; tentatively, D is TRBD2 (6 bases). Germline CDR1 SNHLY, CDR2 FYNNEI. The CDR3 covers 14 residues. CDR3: CASSRQPWGETQYF. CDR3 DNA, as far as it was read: TGTGCCAGCAGCAGACAGCCTTGGGGGGAGACG.

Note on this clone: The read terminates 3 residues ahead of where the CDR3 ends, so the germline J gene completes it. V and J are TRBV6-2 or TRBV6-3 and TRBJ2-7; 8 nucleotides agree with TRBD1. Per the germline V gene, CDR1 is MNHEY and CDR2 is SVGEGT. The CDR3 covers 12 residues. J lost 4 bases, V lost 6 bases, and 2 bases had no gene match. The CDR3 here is CASRRQGYEQYF. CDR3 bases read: TGTGCCAGCAGAAGACAGGGGTACGAG.

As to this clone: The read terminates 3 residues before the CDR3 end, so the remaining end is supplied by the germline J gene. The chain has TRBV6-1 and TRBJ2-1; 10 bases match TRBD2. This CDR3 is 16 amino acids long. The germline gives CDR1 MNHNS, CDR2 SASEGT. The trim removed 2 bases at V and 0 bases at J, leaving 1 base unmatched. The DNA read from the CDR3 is TGTGCCAGCAGTGAAATAGCGGGAGGCTCCTACAATGAG. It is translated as CASSEIAGGSYNE. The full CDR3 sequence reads CASSEIAGGSYNEQFF.

The chain's CDR3 is CSAPSGSEVGNEQFF. The DNA read from the CDR3 is TGCAGTGCTCCTAGCGGGAGCGAGGTGGGCAATGAG. The chain employs TRBV20-1 and TRBJ2-1; TRBD2 matches 10 bases. Sequencing ends 3 residues short of the CDR3 end; the germline J gene provides the rest. The ends lost 5 bases at V and 6 bases at J; junction bases unmatched: 10. The CDR3 has 15 amino acids. The germline V gene has CDR1 DFQATT and CDR2 SNEGSKA (reference sequence).

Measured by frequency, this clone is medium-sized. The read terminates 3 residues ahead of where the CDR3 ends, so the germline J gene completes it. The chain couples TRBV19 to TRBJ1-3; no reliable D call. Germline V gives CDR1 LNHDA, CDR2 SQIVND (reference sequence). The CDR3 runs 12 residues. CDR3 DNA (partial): TGTGCCAGTATGACTAGCGGGCTCGTT. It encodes CASMTSGLV. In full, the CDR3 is CASMTSGLVIYF.

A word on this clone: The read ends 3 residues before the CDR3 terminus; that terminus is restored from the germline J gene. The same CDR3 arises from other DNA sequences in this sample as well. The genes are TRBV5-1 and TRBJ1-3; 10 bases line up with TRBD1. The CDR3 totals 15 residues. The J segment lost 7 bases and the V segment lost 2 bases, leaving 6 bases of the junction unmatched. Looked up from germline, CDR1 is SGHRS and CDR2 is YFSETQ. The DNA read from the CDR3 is TGCGCCAGCAGCTTTGGCGGGACAGGGGTGAACACC. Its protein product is CASSFGGTGVNT. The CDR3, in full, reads CASSFGGTGVNTIYF.

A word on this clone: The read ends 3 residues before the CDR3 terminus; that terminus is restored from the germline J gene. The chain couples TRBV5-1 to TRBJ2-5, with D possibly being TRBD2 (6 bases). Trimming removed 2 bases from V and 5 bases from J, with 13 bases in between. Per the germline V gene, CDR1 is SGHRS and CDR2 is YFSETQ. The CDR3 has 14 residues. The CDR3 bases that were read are TGCGCCAGCAGCTTAGGCGGGGCCCATGAGACC. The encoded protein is CASSLGGAHET. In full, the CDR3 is CASSLGGAHETQYF.

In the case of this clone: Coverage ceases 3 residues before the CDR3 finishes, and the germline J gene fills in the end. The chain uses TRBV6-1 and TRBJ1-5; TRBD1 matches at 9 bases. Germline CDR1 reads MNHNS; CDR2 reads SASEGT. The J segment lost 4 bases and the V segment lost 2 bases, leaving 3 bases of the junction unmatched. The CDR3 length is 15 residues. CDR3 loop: CASSEWDRANQPQHF. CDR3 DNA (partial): TGTGCCAGCAGTGAATGGGACAGGGCTAATCAGCCC.

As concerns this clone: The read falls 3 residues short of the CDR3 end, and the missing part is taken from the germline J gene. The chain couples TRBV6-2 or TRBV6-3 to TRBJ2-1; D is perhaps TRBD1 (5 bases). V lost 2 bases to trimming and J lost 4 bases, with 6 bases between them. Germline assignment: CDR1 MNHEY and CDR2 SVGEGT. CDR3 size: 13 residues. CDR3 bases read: TGTGCCAGCAGTTACGACAGTTACAATGAG. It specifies CASSYDSYNE. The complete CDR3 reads CASSYDSYNEQFF.

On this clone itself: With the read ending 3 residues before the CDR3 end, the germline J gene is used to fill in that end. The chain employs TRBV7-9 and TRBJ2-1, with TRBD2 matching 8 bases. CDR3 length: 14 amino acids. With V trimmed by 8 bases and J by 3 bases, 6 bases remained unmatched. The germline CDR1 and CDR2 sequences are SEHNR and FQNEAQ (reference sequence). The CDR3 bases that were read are TGTGCCAGCTTAGCGGGATCGGGCTACAATGAG. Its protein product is CASLAGSGYNE. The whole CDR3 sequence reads CASLAGSGYNEQFF. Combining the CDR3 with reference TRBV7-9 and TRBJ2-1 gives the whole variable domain DTGVSQNPRHKITKRGQNVTFRCDPISEHNRLYWYRQTLGQGPEFLTYFQNEAQLEKSRLLSDRFSAERPKGSFSTLEIQRTEQGDSAMYLCASLAGSGYNEQFFGPGTRLTVL.